This section outlines one TCR beta chain sequence together with its context. This sample was taken from a study of T cell responses to AZD1222 COVID-19 vaccine. Clones were read by immunoSEQ multiplex PCR, and TCRdb kept only the in-frame ones, dropping some. This sample has about 86,000 clones; 60% to 80% occur once, and the top ten carry under 25%. Trimming stripped 3 bases from V and 2 bases from J, with 10 bases between. This CDR3 has 14 residues. Germline values: CDR1 MDHEN, CDR2 SYDVKM. The TCR originated in an adult in good health. Sequencing was performed on peripheral blood, taken on day 0 of AZD1222 vaccination. V gene TRBV28 combines with J gene TRBJ2-5; D is tentatively TRBD1 or TRBD2 (5 bases each). Here the CDR3 reads CASSLSGAQETQYF. The CDR3 nucleotides are TGTGCCAGCAGTTTGTCCGGGGCACAAGAGACCCAGTACTTC.